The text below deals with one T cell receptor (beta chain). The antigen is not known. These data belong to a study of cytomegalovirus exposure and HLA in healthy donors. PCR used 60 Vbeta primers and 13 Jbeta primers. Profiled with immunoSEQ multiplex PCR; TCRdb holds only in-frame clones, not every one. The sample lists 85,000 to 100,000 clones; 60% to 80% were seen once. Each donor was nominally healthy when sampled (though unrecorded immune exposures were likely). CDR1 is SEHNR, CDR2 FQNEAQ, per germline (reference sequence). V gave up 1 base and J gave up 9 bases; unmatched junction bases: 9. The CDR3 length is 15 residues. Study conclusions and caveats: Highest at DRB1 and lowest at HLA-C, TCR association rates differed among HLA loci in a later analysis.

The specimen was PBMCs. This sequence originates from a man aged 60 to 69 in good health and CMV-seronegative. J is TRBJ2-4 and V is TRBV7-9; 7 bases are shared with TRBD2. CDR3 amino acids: CASSLGTGSGLIQYF. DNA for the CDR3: TGTGCCAGCAGCTTAGGTACGGGTAGCGGGCTCATTCAGTACTTC.